Listed below are T cell receptor beta chains from one sample, sequenced in a study of T cell repertoires in cytomegalovirus infection. One entry per CDR3 protein results from TCRdb running MiXCR on the reads. This table has 57,000 or so distinct CDR3 sequences, about 30% appearing once. Which antigens these TCRs recognize remains unknown. Sequenced: PBMCs, sequenced either directly or after in vitro stimulation (not recorded which). Receptors originate from a human donor in good health (CMV status not recorded). Some clones in this sample may be carry-over from other donors' samples. The CDR3 runs from the conserved cysteine through the conserved F or W. D genes are given only for firm matches. The size of a clone is reported for some rows only, either as once, few or many, or as a class for expanded clones.

clone size: many
D gene: TRBD1
V gene: TRBV11-2
J gene: TRBJ1-4
CDR3 protein: CASSTSGQTNEKLFF
CDR3 DNA: TGTGCCAGCAGTACATCGGGACAGACTAATGAAAAACTGTTTTTT

clone size: -
D gene: -
V gene: TRBV7-2
J gene: TRBJ1-1
CDR3 protein: CASSLGQQSNTEAFF
CDR3 DNA: TGTGCCAGCAGCTTAGGTCAACAGTCGAACACTGAAGCTTTCTTT

clone size: few
D gene: TRBD1
V gene: TRBV5-5
J gene: TRBJ2-3
CDR3 protein: CASSFGQVDTQYF
CDR3 DNA: TGTGCCAGCAGCTTCGGACAGGTAGATACGCAGTATTTT

clone size: -
D gene: TRBD2
V gene: TRBV11-1
J gene: TRBJ2-3
CDR3 protein: CASSASGGTDTQYF
CDR3 DNA: TGTGCCAGCAGCGCTAGCGGGGGCACAGATACGCAGTATTTT

clone size: -
D gene: -
V gene: TRBV5-4
J gene: TRBJ1-2
CDR3 protein: CASSSDAYGYTF
CDR3 DNA: TGTGCCAGCAGCTCTGATGCCTATGGCTACACCTTC

clone size: many
D gene: -
V gene: TRBV7-2
J gene: TRBJ2-7
CDR3 protein: CASSFLTREQYF
CDR3 DNA: TGTGCCAGCAGCTTCCTGACCCGCGAGCAGTACTTC

clone size: few
D gene: -
V gene: TRBV7-2
J gene: TRBJ2-7
CDR3 protein: CASSFQRHSYEQYF
CDR3 DNA: TGTGCCAGCAGCTTTCAGCGGCATTCCTACGAGCAGTACTTC

clone size: -
D gene: TRBD2
V gene: TRBV19
J gene: TRBJ2-5
CDR3 protein: CASSRGGQETQYF
CDR3 DNA: TGTGCCAGCTCGCGGGGGGGCCAAGAGACCCAGTACTTC

clone size: once
D gene: -
V gene: TRBV5-1
J gene: TRBJ2-1
CDR3 protein: CASSRDNGADEQFF
CDR3 DNA: TGCGCCAGCAGCCGGGACAACGGCGCCGATGAGCAGTTCTTC

clone size: few
D gene: -
V gene: TRBV7-6
J gene: TRBJ2-7
CDR3 protein: CASSLRPGLLYEQYF
CDR3 DNA: TGTGCCAGCAGCTTACGTCCGGGGTTACTCTACGAGCAGTACTTC

clone size: -
D gene: TRBD1
V gene: TRBV7-8
J gene: TRBJ2-3
CDR3 protein: CASSDGTGVDTQYF
CDR3 DNA: TGTGCCAGCAGCGACGGGACAGGGGTGGATACGCAGTATTTT

clone size: -
D gene: -
V gene: TRBV7-9
J gene: TRBJ1-1
CDR3 protein: CASSLISTGLVTEAFF
CDR3 DNA: TGTGCCAGCAGCTTGATATCGACAGGTTTGGTTACTGAAGCTTTCTTT

clone size: few
D gene: -
V gene: TRBV19
J gene: TRBJ2-5
CDR3 protein: CASSMGQETQYF
CDR3 DNA: TGTGCCAGTAGTATGGGGCAAGAGACCCAGTACTTC

clone size: -
D gene: -
V gene: TRBV12-3/TRBV12-4
J gene: TRBJ1-3
CDR3 protein: CASSSDSVAIYF
CDR3 DNA: TGTGCCAGCAGTTCCGATAGTGTTGCCATATATTTT

clone size: -
D gene: -
V gene: TRBV28
J gene: TRBJ2-7
CDR3 protein: CASRASLGTKSYEQYF
CDR3 DNA: TGTGCCAGCAGGGCCAGCCTCGGGACCAAATCCTACGAGCAGTACTTC

clone size: once
D gene: -
V gene: TRBV12-3/TRBV12-4
J gene: TRBJ1-2
CDR3 protein: CASVRALDYGYTF
CDR3 DNA: TGTGCCAGCGTCAGGGCTTTGGACTATGGCTACACCTTC

clone size: -
D gene: TRBD2
V gene: TRBV27
J gene: TRBJ2-2
CDR3 protein: CASRTLAGVNTGELFF
CDR3 DNA: TGTGCCAGCAGAACCCTAGCGGGGGTGAACACCGGGGAGCTGTTTTTT

clone size: few
D gene: -
V gene: TRBV7-2
J gene: TRBJ1-2
CDR3 protein: CASSLVGDSNYGYTF
CDR3 DNA: TGTGCCAGCAGCTTAGTTGGGGATTCTAACTATGGCTACACCTTC

clone size: few
D gene: -
V gene: TRBV12-3/TRBV12-4
J gene: TRBJ1-1
CDR3 protein: CASSLEGWTEAFF
CDR3 DNA: TGTGCCAGCAGTTTAGAAGGGTGGACTGAAGCTTTCTTT

clone size: few
D gene: -
V gene: TRBV11-3
J gene: TRBJ1-1
CDR3 protein: CASSGGTRGGNTEAFF
CDR3 DNA: TGTGCCAGCAGTGGTGGGACCCGCGGTGGGAACACTGAAGCTTTCTTT

clone size: few
D gene: -
V gene: TRBV6-1
J gene: TRBJ2-7
CDR3 protein: CASSNGPYEQYF
CDR3 DNA: TGTGCCAGCAGTAACGGTCCCTACGAGCAGTACTTC

clone size: -
D gene: TRBD2
V gene: TRBV30
J gene: TRBJ2-7
CDR3 protein: CAWGLAGFSYEQYF
CDR3 DNA: TGTGCCTGGGGACTAGCGGGTTTCTCCTACGAGCAGTACTTC

clone size: -
D gene: TRBD1
V gene: TRBV7-9
J gene: TRBJ1-4
CDR3 protein: CASRKTGTESEKLFF
CDR3 DNA: TGTGCCAGCAGGAAGACCGGGACAGAGAGTGAGAAACTGTTTTTT

clone size: -
D gene: -
V gene: TRBV15
J gene: TRBJ2-3
CDR3 protein: CATSRQEYTSTDTQYF
CDR3 DNA: TGTGCCACCAGCAGACAAGAGTACACTAGCACAGATACGCAGTATTTT

clone size: few
D gene: -
V gene: TRBV9
J gene: TRBJ2-1
CDR3 protein: CASSGTVGEGRNEQFF
CDR3 DNA: TGTGCCAGCAGCGGGACGGTGGGTGAGGGGCGGAATGAGCAGTTCTTC